Each of the 25 T cell receptor beta chains below was sequenced from the same sample in a study of blood T cell repertoires in COVID-19. The protocol was immunoSEQ multiplex PCR, while the TCRdb copy is restricted to in-frame clones and leaves out a portion. Among over 200,000 clones listed, 65% to 90% were seen once. The sample consisted of peripheral blood. These receptors all come from a man aged 40-49 years who had recovered from COVID-19.

Ten or more counts support this clone. The rearrangement joins TRBV5-6 to TRBJ2-3, with D maybe TRBD1 (6 bases). CDR1 is SGHDT and CDR2 is YYEEEE in the germline V gene. The ends were cut back, 4 bases at V and 0 bases at J, with 12 bases in the middle. The CDR3 runs 15 residues. The CDR3 is CASSPYRASTDTQYF. In nucleotides, the CDR3 is TGTGCCAGCAGCCCGTACAGGGCAAGCACAGATACGCAGTATTTT.

The chain couples TRBV5-4 to TRBJ2-3, with TRBD1 matching over 10 bases. Germline values: CDR1 SGHNT, CDR2 YYREEE (reference sequence). Trimming removed 3 bases from V and 6 bases from J; junction bases left unmatched: 7. This CDR3 region has 15 residues. In DNA form, the CDR3 reads TGTGCCAGCAGCTCCGGACAGGGGGGTTTTGATACGCAGTATTTT. Translated: CASSSGQGGFDTQYF.

The chain recombines TRBV27 with TRBJ2-7, with TRBD1 identical over 8 bases. Germline V gene lookup returns CDR1 MNHEY and CDR2 SMNVEV (reference sequence). The length of the CDR3 is 16 residues. The trim removed 6 bases at V and 8 bases at J, leaving 18 bases unmatched. The CDR3 here is CASSHGAGGRGRKQYF. DNA of the CDR3: TGTGCCAGCAGCCATGGAGCAGGGGGCCGCGGGCGAAAGCAGTACTTC.

The rearrangement joins TRBV19 to TRBJ1-4; tentatively, D is TRBD1 (5 bases). Trimming took 5 bases from V and 13 from J, leaving 14 bases between them. This CDR3 has 12 amino acids. Germline CDR1 reads LNHDA; CDR2 reads SQIVND (reference sequence). CDR3 DNA: TGTGCCAGTAGTCTGGAGGACGGGGGACTGTTTTTT. It encodes CASSLEDGGLFF.

The chain has TRBV25-1 and TRBJ2-7, with 14 bases fitting TRBD2. CDR3 length: 18 residues. V was clipped by 5 bases and J by 5 bases; unmatched bases: 14. Germline CDR1 is MGHDK and CDR2 is SYGVNS. CDR3 DNA: TGTGCCAGCAGTAAAAACTTCGGGACTAGCGGGAGTGGCGACGAGCAGTACTTC. Translation gives CASSKNFGTSGSGDEQYF.

This rearrangement joins TRBV19 to TRBJ2-4; 7 positions agree with TRBD2. V gave up 3 bases and J gave up 15 bases; unmatched junction bases: 5. The CDR3 is 11 residues long. CDR1 and CDR2 (germline): LNHDA, SQIVND (reference sequence). As DNA, the CDR3 is TGTGCCAGTAGTATGGGAGGGCCCCGGTACTTC. As protein: CASSMGGPRYF.

The chain has TRBV10-3 and TRBJ2-1, with 7 bases lining up with TRBD1. Looked up from germline, CDR1 is ENHRY and CDR2 is SYGVKD. Unmatched junction bases numbered 5, after V lost 3 bases and J lost 6 bases. The CDR3 runs to 14 residues. CDR3 nucleotides: TGTGCCATCAGTGATGACAGGGCTCCCAATGAGCAGTTCTTC. Translated: CAISDDRAPNEQFF.

The chain joins TRBV5-1 to TRBJ1-1; 7 positions match TRBD1. CDR3 size: 19 residues. Germline CDR1 is SGHRS and CDR2 is YFSETQ. V lost 0 bases and J lost 1; bases outside the gene matches: 15. The CDR3 bases are TGCGCCAGCAGCTTGGCCGGGGTTGGAGGGGGCAGGTGGAACACTGAAGCTTTCTTT. It is translated as CASSLAGVGGGRWNTEAFF.

The V gene is TRBV29-1, the J gene TRBJ2-1, with 8 bases lining up with TRBD1. The CDR3 sequence is 14 residues long. CDR1 and CDR2 (germline): SQVTM, ANQGSEA. The V gene end was trimmed by 3 bases and the J gene end by 8 bases; junction bases not matched to a gene: 9. The CDR3 here is CSVDYRTGTHEQFF. The CDR3 region has the DNA TGCAGCGTTGATTACCGGACAGGGACTCATGAGCAGTTCTTC.

The rearrangement links TRBV13 to TRBJ2-1, with 8 nucleotides matching TRBD2. This CDR3 spans 18 amino acids. The germline gives CDR1 PRHDT, CDR2 FYEKMQ (reference sequence). Trimming at V came to 4 bases and at J to 8 bases, leaving 19 bases not matched to a gene. In DNA form, the CDR3 reads TGTGCCAGCAGCTCCACAGCCCCTCAAGCGGGAGTTATCGATGAGCAGTTCTTC. The encoded protein is CASSSTAPQAGVIDEQFF.

CDR3 amino acids: CASSRSGLYEQYF. The CDR3 coding sequence is TGTGCCAGTAGCCGCTCAGGACTCTACGAGCAGTACTTC. The rearrangement links TRBV19 to TRBJ2-7, with D possibly TRBD2 on 5 matching bases. CDR3 length equals 13 residues. CDR1 is LNHDA, CDR2 SQIVND, per germline (reference sequence). The V end was cut by 6 bases, the J end by 3 bases, with 12 bases between.

The chain has TRBV19 and TRBJ2-7; 8 bases are a match to TRBD1. The CDR3 consists of 14 residues. Per germline, CDR1 LNHDA and CDR2 SQIVND (reference sequence). V shed 3 bases and J 5 bases; nucleotides not matched to a gene: 6. CDR3 residues: CASSIAGQGHEQYF. CDR3 DNA: TGTGCCAGTAGTATCGCCGGACAGGGTCACGAGCAGTACTTC.

The chain carries TRBV7-6 and TRBJ1-4, with unresolved D. V was cut by 6 bases and J by 0 bases, with 17 bases left in between. CDR3 length: 17 residues. CDR1 and CDR2 (germline): SGHVS, FNYEAQ. CDR3 bases: TGTGCCAGCAGACTCACAGAATATGAAGCAACTAATGAAAAACTGTTTTTT. Amino acid sequence: CASRLTEYEATNEKLFF.

The chain links TRBV3-1 (or the pseudogene TRBV3-2) to TRBJ2-7; TRBD2 might be the D (6 bases). Deletions cut 4 bases from V and 5 bases from J, with 15 bases between. The CDR3 is made up of 14 amino acids. In germline, CDR1 is LGHDT, CDR2 YNNKEL (reference sequence). This CDR3 is CASSPYSTSNEQYF. CDR3 in DNA: TGTGCCAGCAGCCCCTATTCAACTAGCAACGAGCAGTACTTC.

This chain joins TRBV10-3 and TRBJ2-5; D perhaps matches TRBD1 (5 bases). This CDR3 has 14 amino acids. V was shortened by 4 bases and J by 5 bases, with 14 bases between the two germline ends. Germline loops: CDR1 ENHRY, CDR2 SYGVKD. CDR3 residues: CAISGDTGIETQYF. CDR3 coding DNA: TGTGCCATCAGTGGAGACACAGGTATTGAGACCCAGTACTTC.

This clone was observed a few times. The rearrangement uses TRBV19 and TRBJ1-1; TRBD1 might be the D (5 bases). V lost 7 bases to trimming and J lost 3 bases, with 12 bases between them. The CDR3 extends over 13 amino acids. Germline V gene data show CDR1 as LNHDA and CDR2 as SQIVND (reference sequence). Written as DNA, the CDR3 is TGTGCCAGTACGAAAGGGGTGTACACTGAAGCTTTCTTT. This encodes CASTKGVYTEAFF.

The genes are TRBV7-9 and TRBJ2-1; TRBD1 is a possible D gene (6 bases). The germline V gene has CDR1 SEHNR and CDR2 FQNEAQ (reference sequence). The CDR3 has 14 residues. V was pared by 5 bases and J by 7 bases, with 15 bases between. CDR3 protein: CASSETGTKNEQFF. The CDR3 nucleotides read TGTGCCAGCAGCGAAACCGGGACAAAGAATGAGCAGTTCTTC.

The chain couples TRBV4-3 to TRBJ2-5, with a weak D call TRBD1 (5 bases). Germline loops: CDR1 LGHNA, CDR2 YSLEER. The length of the CDR3 is 15 residues. V lost 5 bases and J 4 bases, leaving 17 bases between the germline ends. CDR3 protein: CASSFRAIPGETQYF. In DNA, the CDR3 is TGCGCCAGCAGCTTCAGGGCCATACCTGGAGAGACCCAGTACTTC.

J is TRBJ2-2 and V is TRBV5-1; D may be TRBD2 (7 bases). V shed 4 bases and J shed 4 bases, with 17 bases lying between them. Germline V gene data show CDR1 as SGHRS and CDR2 as YFSETQ. The CDR3 loop spans 16 amino acids. CDR3 bases: TGCGCCAGCAGCCGGGAGGACCTCAGGGGCACCGGGGAGCTGTTTTTT. Residues: CASSREDLRGTGELFF.

The chain's CDR3 is CASSLLAGGLNYNEQFF. CDR3 in DNA: TGTGCCAGCAGCTTATTAGCGGGAGGGTTAAACTACAATGAGCAGTTCTTC. The chain joins TRBV7-8 to TRBJ2-1, with 11 bases matching TRBD2. J lost 3 bases, V lost 2 bases, and 6 bases had no gene match. Germline-derived CDR1 and CDR2 are SGHVS and FQNEAQ. The CDR3 is made up of 17 amino acids.

This clone was seen just once. The J gene is TRBJ1-2, the V gene TRBV7-2, with D possibly matching TRBD1 (5 bases). Germline assignment: CDR1 SGHTA and CDR2 FQGNSA. V shed 1 base and J shed 8 bases, with 14 bases lying between them. This CDR3 contains 14 residues. The CDR3 here is CASSLGREGYGYTF. In DNA, the CDR3 is TGTGCCAGCAGCTTAGGCAGGGAGGGATACGGCTACACCTTC. Full variable domain (remainder filled in from reference TRBV7-2 and TRBJ1-2): GAGVSQSPSNKVTEKGKDVELRCDPISGHTALYWYRQSLGQGLEFLIYFQGNSAPDKSGLPSDRFSAERTGGSVSTLTIQRTQQEDSAVYLCASSLGREGYGYTFGSGTRLTVV.

The chain carries TRBV3-1 (or the pseudogene TRBV3-2) and TRBJ2-3; 7 nucleotides align to TRBD1. The CDR3 has 16 residues. The V segment lost 1 base and the J segment 1 base; nucleotides outside the gene matches: 5. Looked up from germline, CDR1 is LGHDT and CDR2 is YNNKEL (reference sequence). CDR3 bases: TGTGCCAGCAGCCAAGGTCAAGGGGGCGGCACAGATACGCAGTATTTT. This codes for CASSQGQGGGTDTQYF.

V usage is TRBV29-1 and J usage is TRBJ2-3, with D possibly TRBD1 on 6 matching bases. Germline V gene lookup returns CDR1 SQVTM and CDR2 ANQGSEA. The CDR3 spans 14 residues. V was cut by 4 bases and J by 0 bases, with 11 bases left in between. Written as DNA, the CDR3 is TGCAGCGTTGGTGGGACACCTAGCACAGATACGCAGTATTTT. Residues: CSVGGTPSTDTQYF.

The table lists this clone with a count of one. The chain carries TRBV11-3 and TRBJ1-3; no firm D call. Germline V gene sequence: CDR1 SGHNT, CDR2 YENEEA. Trimming removed 5 bases at V and 0 bases at J, with 14 bases between. The CDR3 sequence is 16 residues long. In nucleotides, the CDR3 is TGTGCCAGCAGCCGACCTGCGGGAGTCTCTGGAAACACCATATATTTT. Protein: CASSRPAGVSGNTIYF. The variable domain in full, completed from reference TRBV11-3 and TRBJ1-3, reads EAGVVQSPRYKIIEKKQPVAFWCNPISGHNTLYWYLQNLGQGPELLIRYENEEAVDDSQLPKDRFSAERLKGVDSTLKIQPAELGDSAVYLCASSRPAGVSGNTIYFGEGSWLTVV.

This chain connects TRBV5-4 to TRBJ2-1; TRBD2 agrees at 14 bases. Losses at the gene ends were 4 bases for V and 6 bases for J; bases not matched to a gene: 9. From germline, CDR1 is SGHNT and CDR2 YYREEE (reference sequence). CDR3 length: 17 amino acids. The CDR3 here is CASSADPGLAGGNEQFF. DNA of the CDR3: TGTGCCAGCAGCGCTGATCCCGGACTAGCGGGGGGCAATGAGCAGTTCTTC.